One sample yielded the 28 T cell receptor beta chains listed below, sequenced in a study of OX40 agonist ivuxolimab in advanced cancers. Libraries were prepared by immunoSEQ multiplex PCR; TCRdb keeps only in-frame clonotypes and omits some of them. Among 15,000 to 25,000 clones listed, approximately 77% were seen once. This sample comprised CD4+ or CD8+ T cells sorted from blood, obtained in a trial of the OX40 agonist ivuxolimab. The receptors derive from an adult with an advanced solid tumor such as melanoma, head and neck, liver or kidney cancer.

The J gene is TRBJ2-3, the V gene TRBV6-4; 10 bases agree with TRBD2. CDR3 length equals 14 residues. With 5 bases clipped from V and 2 bases from J, the junction kept 1 base outside the gene matches. Germline V lookup: CDR1 MRHNA, CDR2 SNTAGT. The CDR3 sequence: CASSSGGATDTQYF. The DNA of the CDR3 is TGTGCCAGCAGTAGCGGGGGGGCCACAGATACGCAGTATTTT.

Turning to this clone: Relative to the germline gene, one junction end is altered; a read error may explain this. This chain connects TRBV5-1 to TRBJ1-2; 8 nucleotides match TRBD1. In germline, CDR1 is SGHRS, CDR2 YFSETQ. This CDR3 contains 15 residues. The CDR3 reads CASSLPGQANYGYTF. The CDR3 DNA reads as TGTGCCAGCAGCTTGCCGGGACAGGCTAACTATGGCTACACCTTC.

The rearrangement links TRBV5-5 to TRBJ1-1; no reliable D call. Per germline, CDR1 SGHKS and CDR2 YYEKEE (reference sequence). The CDR3 contains 13 residues. The V and J ends lost 4 bases and 0 bases respectively, with 7 bases between them. DNA for the CDR3: TGTGCCAGCAGCCCGGGAGTGAACACTGAAGCTTTCTTT. This gives the protein CASSPGVNTEAFF.

This chain joins TRBV7-8 and TRBJ2-5, with TRBD1 matching over 9 bases. CDR1 and CDR2 (germline): SGHVS, FQNEAQ. V lost 5 bases, J lost 7 bases, and 8 bases stayed unmatched. The CDR3 contains 14 residues. For the CDR3, the DNA is TGTGCCAGCAGCCCCCGGGACAGGGACGGGACCCAGTACTTC. Amino acid sequence: CASSPRDRDGTQYF.

This rearrangement joins TRBV11-2 to TRBJ1-4, with 8 nucleotides matching TRBD1. After removal of 5 bases from V and 8 bases from J, the junction contained 7 bases not matched to a gene. Germline V gene lookup returns CDR1 SGHAT and CDR2 FQNNGV. The CDR3 runs to 14 residues. Written as DNA, the CDR3 is TGTGCCAGCAGCCACGGACAGGGATGGGAAAAACTGTTTTTT. Translated: CASSHGQGWEKLFF.

The gene calls are TRBV7-3 and TRBJ2-7, with D maybe TRBD1 (6 bases). The CDR3 is 16 amino acids. Deletions cut 5 bases from V and 3 bases from J, with 20 bases between. The germline V gene encodes CDR1 SGHTA and CDR2 FQGTGA. CDR3 in amino acids: CASSPGVGALFYEQYF. DNA for the CDR3: TGTGCCAGCAGCCCCGGGGTGGGGGCGTTATTCTACGAGCAGTACTTC.

This chain uses TRBV4-3 with TRBJ2-1; 9 positions match TRBD2. CDR3 length: 17 amino acids. V was clipped by 3 bases and J by 10 bases; unmatched bases: 16. CDR1 and CDR2 from the germline V gene are LGHNA and YSLEER. In DNA, the CDR3 is TGCGCCAGCAGCCAGGACCCCGATGGCGGGGGGGCCAGGGAGCAGTTCTTC. Protein product: CASSQDPDGGGAREQFF.

The chain carries TRBV27 and TRBJ2-7; 10 bases agree with TRBD2. With 0 bases clipped from V and 3 bases from J, the junction kept 11 bases outside the gene matches. Germline values: CDR1 MNHEY, CDR2 SMNVEV (reference sequence). The CDR3 has 18 residues. The DNA of the CDR3 is TGTGCCAGCAGTTTATCGACCTCCATAGCGGGAGGTTACTACGAGCAGTACTTC. Residues: CASSLSTSIAGGYYEQYF.

The rearrangement joins TRBV7-9 to TRBJ1-5; D possibly corresponds to TRBD1 (6 bases). The germline gives CDR1 SEHNR, CDR2 FQNEAQ (reference sequence). The CDR3 extends over 14 amino acids. Trimming took 6 bases from V and 4 from J, leaving 13 bases between them. The CDR3 DNA reads TGTGCCAGCAGGTCTGGACAGCCGAATCAGCCCCAGCATTTT. The encoded protein is CASRSGQPNQPQHF.

This chain joins TRBV4-2 and TRBJ2-5; 9 nucleotides line up with TRBD2. V dropped 0 bases and J dropped 4; count of bases not matched to a gene: 6. This CDR3 has 16 residues. CDR1 LGHNA and CDR2 YNFKEQ come from the germline V gene. Here the CDR3 reads CASSQDVGGGGETQYF. For the CDR3, the DNA is TGTGCCAGCAGCCAAGATGTAGGCGGGGGGGGAGAGACCCAGTACTTC.

The chain links TRBV27 to TRBJ2-7, with D perhaps being TRBD1 or TRBD2 (6 bases each). Germline V CDR1 and CDR2: MNHEY, SMNVEV (reference sequence). The germline V and J ends were trimmed by 5 bases and 4 bases, with 18 bases remaining between them. This CDR3 has 15 amino acids. The DNA for the CDR3 is TGTGCCAGCAGTCTGACCGGGGGCGGACCTTACGAGCAGTACTTC. This gives the protein CASSLTGGGPYEQYF.

The chain employs TRBV6-5 and TRBJ1-2, with D possibly matching TRBD1 (6 bases). The germline V gene has CDR1 MNHEY and CDR2 SVGAGI. Trimming took off 6 bases at V and 6 bases at J, with 14 bases between the two ends. This CDR3 contains 13 residues. CDR3 sequence reads: CASSAQDRNGYTF. The CDR3 DNA reads TGTGCCAGCAGCGCTCAGGACAGAAATGGCTACACCTTC.

CDR3 protein: CASSSPGTSGSDTQYF. CDR3 nucleotide sequence: TGTGCCAGCAGTTCCCCGGGGACTAGCGGGAGTGATACGCAGTATTTT. The chain is built from TRBV28 and TRBJ2-3, with 14 bases that match TRBD2. The length of the CDR3 is 16 residues. Trimming took 4 bases from V and 6 from J; bases not matched to a gene: 6. CDR1 and CDR2 (germline): MDHEN, SYDVKM.

The chain carries TRBV4-1 and TRBJ2-1; D is unclear. Trimming took off 0 bases at V and 7 bases at J, with 13 bases between the two ends. CDR1 is MGHRA and CDR2 is YSYEKL in the germline V gene. The CDR3 consists of 15 residues. The CDR3 DNA reads TGCGCCAGCAGCCAAGAAAACGAGGTGGGTAATGAGCAGTTCTTC. The encoded protein is CASSQENEVGNEQFF.

In its sample, this clone was seen once. The rearrangement links TRBV9 to TRBJ1-4, with D unclear. CDR1 and CDR2 (germline): SGDLS, YYNGEE. Trimming took off 0 bases at V and 4 bases at J, with 7 bases between the two ends. The CDR3 covers 14 residues. The DNA of the CDR3 is TGTGCCAGCAGCGTAGGCCAGTTTAATGAAAAACTGTTTTTT. Translation: CASSVGQFNEKLFF.

The chain recombines TRBV7-2 with TRBJ1-5; D ambiguous. The CDR3 covers 15 residues. CDR1 and CDR2 (germline): SGHTA, FQGNSA. V was clipped by 0 bases and J by 0 bases, with 6 bases between them. The CDR3 region is CASSLAADSNQPQHF. The CDR3 DNA reads as TGTGCCAGCAGCTTAGCGGCGGATAGCAATCAGCCCCAGCATTTT.

V gene TRBV28 combines with J gene TRBJ1-5; D call uncertain. Germline values: CDR1 MDHEN, CDR2 SYDVKM. There are 11 residues in the CDR3. V lost 5 bases and J lost 5, with 4 bases in between. The DNA for the CDR3 is TGTGCCAGCAGTCCGGATCAGCCCCAGCATTTT. It yields the protein CASSPDQPQHF.

The chain carries TRBV4-3 and TRBJ1-4; TRBD1 matches at 7 bases. V shed 1 base, J shed 4 bases, and the junction held 3 bases outside the gene matches. In germline, CDR1 is LGHNA, CDR2 YSLEER. The CDR3 runs 15 residues. The chain's CDR3 is CASSQGTGVNEKLFF. CDR3 in DNA: TGCGCCAGCAGCCAAGGGACAGGAGTTAATGAAAAACTGTTTTTT.

This rearrangement joins TRBV6-5 to TRBJ1-1; the D gene is possibly TRBD1 (5 bases). There are 15 residues in the CDR3. Germline values: CDR1 MNHEY, CDR2 SVGAGI. The V and J ends lost 0 bases and 3 bases respectively, with 11 bases between them. DNA of the CDR3: TGTGCCAGCAGTTACTCTGCAGGGTTGGACACTGAAGCTTTCTTT. Translated, it gives CASSYSAGLDTEAFF.

CDR3 loop: CASSFVAGAQETQYF. CDR3 DNA: TGTGCCAGCAGTTTTGTAGCGGGGGCCCAAGAGACCCAGTACTTC. This chain joins TRBV27 and TRBJ2-5, with 9 positions matching TRBD2. The V gene's germline CDR1 is MNHEY and CDR2 SMNVEV (reference sequence). The CDR3 consists of 15 residues. V lost 3 bases and J lost 1; bases outside the gene matches: 3.

This chain connects TRBV27 to TRBJ2-7; TRBD1 matches 7 bases. The J segment lost 4 bases and the V segment lost 5 bases, leaving 5 bases of the junction unmatched. The CDR3 consists of 13 residues. Germline V gene sequence: CDR1 MNHEY, CDR2 SMNVEV (reference sequence). CDR3 nucleotides: TGTGCCAGCAGTCCACGACAGGGATACGAGCAGTACTTC. This sequence encodes CASSPRQGYEQYF.

This rearrangement joins TRBV7-7 to TRBJ2-5; weak D call: TRBD2 (6 bases). CDR1 and CDR2 (germline): SSHAT, FNYEAQ (reference sequence). This CDR3 spans 16 amino acids. Trimming pared 5 bases from V and 5 bases from J, leaving 21 bases between. CDR3 in amino acids: CASSPGRLVSRETQYF. The DNA for the CDR3 is TGTGCCAGCAGCCCCGGCCGACTAGTCAGTAGGGAGACCCAGTACTTC.

In its sample, this clone was seen once. The chain employs TRBV6-5 and TRBJ2-3; TRBD2 aligns across 9 bases. The CDR3 has 16 amino acids. J gave up 9 bases and V 2 bases, and 12 bases lay outside the gene matches. From germline, CDR1 is MNHEY and CDR2 SVGAGI. The CDR3 DNA reads as TGTGCCAGCAGTTACGGAGCCAGCGGGGGGCCAAAGACGCAGTATTTT. It codes for CASSYGASGGPKTQYF.

This clone was detected once. This sequence joins TRBV5-1 and TRBJ2-7; 8 positions agree with TRBD1. The CDR3 runs to 14 residues. Germline V CDR1 and CDR2: SGHRS, YFSETQ. The J segment lost 4 bases and the V segment lost 3 bases, leaving 6 bases of the junction unmatched. The CDR3 region has the DNA TGCGCCAGCAGCTGGGGGACAGGAGGGTACGAGCAGTACTTC. This codes for CASSWGTGGYEQYF.

The genes are TRBV6-4 and TRBJ2-3; 8 positions agree with TRBD2. The CDR3 has 15 residues. J was trimmed by 9 bases and V by 8 bases; bases with no gene match: 16. Germline CDR1 is MRHNA and CDR2 is SNTAGT. The CDR3 protein is CASSTLAGGVETQYF. As DNA, the CDR3 is TGTGCCAGCTCAACGCTAGCGGGCGGAGTGGAAACGCAGTATTTT.

This clone was recorded a few times. The chain carries TRBV9 and TRBJ2-7, with TRBD2 matching over 9 bases. The germline V gene has CDR1 SGDLS and CDR2 YYNGEE. With 4 bases clipped from V and 6 bases from J, the junction kept 14 bases outside the gene matches. The CDR3 has 16 residues. The CDR3 DNA follows: TGTGCCAGCAGCCAAGATGGGGCGGGAGGGCCTATCGAGCAGTACTTC. It translates to CASSQDGAGGPIEQYF.

This chain links TRBV6-6 with TRBJ2-7; no definite D call. Trimming shortened V by 0 bases and J by 0 bases, and 9 bases separated the two germline ends. CDR1 is MNHNY and CDR2 is SVGAGI in the germline V gene (reference sequence). CDR3 length: 15 residues. In DNA form, the CDR3 reads TGTGCCAGCAGTTACTCAGACGTAAGCTCCTACGAGCAGTACTTC. Its translation is CASSYSDVSSYEQYF.

The V gene is TRBV6-5, the J gene TRBJ2-2, with TRBD2 as a possible D gene (5 bases). CDR1 and CDR2 (germline): MNHEY, SVGAGI. The CDR3 totals 14 residues. The V gene lost 2 bases and the J gene lost 5 bases, with 9 bases spanning the gap. The CDR3 is CASSYGPGTGELFF. CDR3 DNA sequence: TGTGCCAGCAGTTACGGACCGGGAACCGGGGAGCTGTTTTTT.